Below, 30 T cell receptor beta chains from the same sample are listed, as sequenced in a study of neurological immune-mediated disorders. TCRdb redid the calling of the 5' RACE reads with MiXCR, one entry per CDR3 protein. This table has tens of thousands of distinct CDR3 sequences, 2.5% appearing once. The specimen sequenced was PBMCs. The origin of the receptors is a man in his fifties with multiple sclerosis.

In this sample, this clonotype turned up many times. V is TRBV9 and J is TRBJ2-5; 8 nucleotides match TRBD2. This CDR3 has 15 residues. Germline CDR1 is SGDLS and CDR2 is YYNGEE. The V gene end was trimmed by 0 bases and the J gene end by 1 base; junction bases not matched to a gene: 2. CDR3 sequence (DNA): TGTGCCAGCAGCGTAGTCGGACTAGCCCAAGAGACCCAGTACTTC. Amino acids: CASSVVGLAQETQYF.

Sample share makes this clonotype medium-sized. The V and J genes are TRBV3-1 and TRBJ2-1, with 9 nucleotides matching TRBD2. Germline CDR1 LGHDT, CDR2 YNNKEL (reference sequence). This CDR3 spans 17 amino acids. Unmatched junction bases numbered 11, after V lost 4 bases and J lost 4 bases. The CDR3 DNA follows: TGTGCCAGCAGCCCAGGGCTGATAGCGGGGGTATACAATGAGCAGTTCTTC. Its protein is CASSPGLIAGVYNEQFF.

Concerning this clonotype itself: A clone one base away is much larger, so this may be a read error. The rearrangement uses TRBV7-6 and TRBJ2-7; 7 nucleotides match TRBD1. Trimming removed 4 bases from V and 5 bases from J; junction bases left unmatched: 14. Germline CDR1 and CDR2: SGHVS and FNYEAQ. The CDR3 covers 16 residues. Here the CDR3 DNA reads TGTGCCAGCAGCTCACTCGGGGAGACAGGGCCGAACGAGCAGTACTTC. Translated: CASSSLGETGPNEQYF.

This clonotype was observed many times. The V gene is TRBV5-1, the J gene TRBJ2-3; D is ambiguous. CDR3 size: 13 residues. Trimming pared 4 bases from V and 6 bases from J, leaving 12 bases between. Germline V gene lookup returns CDR1 SGHRS and CDR2 YFSETQ. The CDR3 sequence: CASSSSAGDTQYF. The CDR3 bases are TGCGCCAGCAGCAGTAGTGCCGGGGATACGCAGTATTTT.

In its sample, this clonotype was seen many times. V gene TRBV7-2 combines with J gene TRBJ2-7; 12 bases agree with TRBD2. Germline trimming cut 2 bases from V and 2 bases from J; bases unmatched to any gene: 7. The germline CDR1 and CDR2 sequences are SGHTA and FQGNSA. The CDR3 has 17 amino acids. The CDR3 region has the DNA TGTGCCAGCAGCTTAATCCTAGCGGGGGGGTTAGCCTACGAGCAGTACTTC. Its translation: CASSLILAGGLAYEQYF.

This clonotype was counted many times. As DNA, the CDR3 is TGCGCCAGCAGCGCCGGGACAGGCAAAGAGACCCAGTACTTC. Translated: CASSAGTGKETQYF. The gene calls are TRBV5-1 and TRBJ2-5; TRBD1 matches at 8 bases. The germline gives CDR1 SGHRS, CDR2 YFSETQ. With 4 bases clipped from V and 3 bases from J, the junction kept 5 bases outside the gene matches. The CDR3 contains 14 residues. Based on the CDR3 plus reference TRBV5-1 and TRBJ2-5, the full variable domain is KAGVTQTPRYLIKTRGQQVTLSCSPISGHRSVSWYQQTPGQGLQFLFEYFSETQRNKGNFPGRFSGRQFSNSRSEMNVSTLELGDSALYLCASSAGTGKETQYFGPGTRLLVL.

This clonotype was recorded many times. This sequence joins TRBV5-6 and TRBJ2-3; perhaps TRBD2 as D (5 bases). The CDR3 consists of 14 residues. V lost 1 base and J lost 2, with 8 bases in between. Germline loops: CDR1 SGHDT, CDR2 YYEEEE. CDR3 sequence: CASSLKGVTDTQYF. Here the CDR3 DNA reads TGTGCCAGCAGCTTGAAGGGAGTCACAGATACGCAGTATTTT.

This clonotype showed up many times. The chain recombines TRBV3-1 with TRBJ2-7; weak D call: TRBD1 (6 bases). Germline V gene sequence: CDR1 LGHDT, CDR2 YNNKEL (reference sequence). V shed 3 bases and J shed 0 bases, with 18 bases lying between them. The CDR3 has 17 residues. The CDR3 region has the DNA TGTGCCAGCAGCCAGGCACCTTACAGGGAGAGCTCCTACGAGCAGTACTTC. This sequence encodes CASSQAPYRESSYEQYF.

This clonotype was detected ten times or more. V gene TRBV6-6 combines with J gene TRBJ2-7, with no clear D. The CDR3 sequence is 13 residues long. The V end was cut by 5 bases, the J end by 0 bases, with 8 bases between. Germline CDR1 is MNHNY and CDR2 is SVGAGI (reference sequence). The CDR3 nucleotides are TGTGCCAGCAGTCCTAGGAGCTCCTACGAGCAGTACTTC. Translated, it gives CASSPRSSYEQYF.

This clonotype was seen at least ten times. The chain combines TRBV27 with TRBJ2-2; no reliable D call. The CDR3 consists of 15 residues. V was shortened by 6 bases and J by 4 bases, with 15 bases between the two germline ends. From germline, CDR1 is MNHEY and CDR2 SMNVEV (reference sequence). The CDR3 sequence is CASRPSRLFTGELFF. The CDR3 nucleotides are TGTGCCAGCAGACCCTCCCGACTTTTCACCGGGGAGCTGTTTTTT.

Ten or more counts support this clonotype. The gene calls are TRBV6-4 and TRBJ2-2; D is unresolved. The CDR3 loop spans 14 amino acids. The V gene lost 5 bases and the J gene lost 4 bases, with 11 bases spanning the gap. Germline CDR1 MRHNA, CDR2 SNTAGT. CDR3 loop: CASSLDTSTGELFF. CDR3 DNA: TGTGCCAGCAGTCTCGACACGTCCACCGGGGAGCTGTTTTTT.

A few counts support this clonotype. The chain joins TRBV5-1 to TRBJ2-7, with TRBD1 as a possible D gene (6 bases). This CDR3 has 15 residues. The germline V gene has CDR1 SGHRS and CDR2 YFSETQ. Between the trimmed V and J ends, which lost 2 bases and 5 bases, there was a span of 17 bases. The CDR3 protein is CASSLRDNLVDEQYF. The CDR3 region has the DNA TGCGCCAGCAGCTTACGGGACAACCTGGTGGACGAGCAGTACTTC.

This sequence joins TRBV5-5 and TRBJ1-1; no firm D call. The CDR3 spans 13 residues. CDR1 is SGHKS and CDR2 is YYEKEE in the germline V gene (reference sequence). The germline V and J ends were trimmed by 2 bases and 11 bases, with 16 bases remaining between them. CDR3 amino acids: CASSLWVSRRAFF. DNA for the CDR3: TGTGCCAGCAGCTTATGGGTCTCCAGACGTGCTTTCTTT.

This clonotype was seen ten or more times. This chain uses TRBV20-1 with TRBJ2-5, with 9 bases matching TRBD2. Germline-derived CDR1 and CDR2 are DFQATT and SNEGSKA (reference sequence). The CDR3 is made up of 14 amino acids. V shed 5 bases and J 2 bases; nucleotides not matched to a gene: 6. This chain's CDR3 is CSALRTSGQETQYF. In nucleotides, the CDR3 is TGCAGTGCTCTGAGAACTAGCGGGCAAGAGACCCAGTACTTC.

This clonotype was found many times. The chain joins TRBV7-2 to TRBJ2-1; TRBD2 aligns across 10 bases. The CDR3 contains 16 residues. From germline, CDR1 is SGHTA and CDR2 FQGNSA. J gave up 3 bases and V 6 bases, and 8 bases lay outside the gene matches. CDR3 in DNA: TGTGCCAGCAGTTTGTCGGGACTAGCGAACTACAATGAGCAGTTCTTC. It specifies CASSLSGLANYNEQFF.

This clonotype appeared many times. The rearrangement links TRBV3-1 to TRBJ2-7, with TRBD2 as a possible D gene (5 bases). Trimming pared 4 bases from V and 2 bases from J, leaving 12 bases between. There are 14 residues in the CDR3. CDR1 LGHDT and CDR2 YNNKEL come from the germline V gene (reference sequence). Here the CDR3 DNA reads TGTGCCAGCAGCCCGCCCACTAGTCCCTACGAGCAGTACTTC. It yields the protein CASSPPTSPYEQYF.

This sequence joins TRBV20-1 and TRBJ2-3, with 9 positions matching TRBD1. Trimming cost V 6 bases and J 6 bases; bases outside gene matches: 4. There are 12 residues in the CDR3. Looked up from germline, CDR1 is DFQATT and CDR2 is SNEGSKA (reference sequence). CDR3 sequence (DNA): TGCAGTGCCGGGACAGGGTTGGATACGCAGTATTTT. Protein sequence: CSAGTGLDTQYF.

The J gene is TRBJ2-3, the V gene TRBV7-2, with 14 bases lining up with TRBD2. This CDR3 is built from 16 residues. V shed 6 bases and J 5 bases; nucleotides not matched to a gene: 7. Germline lookup yields CDR1 SGHTA and CDR2 FQGNSA. CDR3 residues: CASRLGTSGGRDTQYF. CDR3 nucleotides: TGTGCCAGCAGACTAGGGACTAGCGGGGGTCGAGATACGCAGTATTTT.

The V and J genes are TRBV7-3 and TRBJ2-7; 9 bases align to TRBD1. Looked up from germline, CDR1 is SGHTA and CDR2 is FQGTGA. Unmatched junction bases numbered 7, after V lost 5 bases and J lost 5 bases. There are 14 residues in the CDR3. DNA for the CDR3: TGTGCCAGCAGCCAACAGGGACAGGGTGACGAGCAGTACTTC. Translating gives CASSQQGQGDEQYF.

This clonotype was seen many times. An end of the junction differs from the germline gene, which may be a read error. This sequence joins TRBV20-1 and TRBJ2-1, with a tentative D call TRBD2 (6 bases). From germline, CDR1 is DFQATT and CDR2 SNEGSKA (reference sequence). The CDR3 contains 14 residues. In nucleotides, the CDR3 is TGCAGTGCAAGAGGACTAATCTCCTACAATGAGCAGTTCTTC. This codes for CSARGLISYNEQFF.

Many counts were recorded for this clonotype. A much larger clone differs from this one at a single base, so this may be a read error. This rearrangement joins TRBV3-1 to TRBJ2-3, with no clear D. The CDR3 is 11 residues long. V gave up 6 bases and J gave up 2 bases, with 3 bases separating them. CDR1 and CDR2 (germline): LGHDT, YNNKEL (reference sequence). DNA for the CDR3: TGTGCCAGCAGAAACACAGATACGCAGTATTTT. Encoded protein: CASRNTDTQYF.

This clonotype has a count of ten or more. The chain couples TRBV20-1 to TRBJ2-1; TRBD1 might be the D (5 bases). Germline CDR1 DFQATT, CDR2 SNEGSKA (reference sequence). Trimming removed 0 bases at V and 8 bases at J, with 11 bases between. The CDR3 runs 13 residues. This CDR3 is CSARDRVFDEQFF. The CDR3 DNA is TGCAGTGCTAGAGACAGGGTTTTCGATGAGCAGTTCTTC.

This clonotype has a count of ten or more. For the CDR3, the DNA is TGCAGTGTTCCCAGCGGGCGAACCGATTTCTTT. Translation: CSVPSGRTDFF. The gene calls are TRBV20-1 and TRBJ1-1; D is uncertain. Trimming removed 7 bases at V and 13 bases at J, with 19 bases between. CDR1 is DFQATT, CDR2 SNEGSKA, per germline (reference sequence). This CDR3 spans 11 amino acids.

This clonotype was counted a few times. A junction boundary mismatches the germline segment, possibly from a read error. This rearrangement joins TRBV18 to TRBJ1-5; a possible D gene is TRBD1 (5 bases). The CDR3 runs 13 residues. Germline CDR1 reads KGHSH; CDR2 reads LQKENI. The chain's CDR3 is CASSLGGSGPQNF. Here the CDR3 DNA reads TGTGCCAGCTCACTTGGCGGGTCAGGGCCCCAGAATTTT.

This clonotype has at least ten counts. In DNA, the CDR3 is TGCAGCGTTGGGGCTACGGGGAATGAGCAGTTCTTC. Protein: CSVGATGNEQFF. V gene TRBV29-1 combines with J gene TRBJ2-1; D is perhaps TRBD2 (5 bases). The V end lost 4 bases, the J end lost 7 bases, and 11 bases lay between the germline ends. CDR1 is SQVTM and CDR2 is ANQGSEA in the germline V gene. The CDR3 sequence is 12 residues long.

This clonotype has a count of ten or more. The chain recombines TRBV20-1 with TRBJ2-3, with TRBD1 matching 9 bases. Germline V gene sequence: CDR1 DFQATT, CDR2 SNEGSKA (reference sequence). V gave up 2 bases and J gave up 3 bases; unmatched junction bases: 6. The CDR3 has 15 residues. CDR3 DNA sequence: TGCAGTGCTAGACCGGGACAGGGTCTGACAGATACGCAGTATTTT. It yields the protein CSARPGQGLTDTQYF.

The sample holds many counts of this clonotype. The V and J genes are TRBV12-3 or TRBV12-4 and TRBJ2-5; D call uncertain. This CDR3 comprises 14 residues. Trimming shortened V by 6 bases and J by 5 bases, and 16 bases separated the two germline ends. For the CDR3, the DNA is TGTGCCAGCAGCCCCCAGCTAAATAGGGAGACCCAGTACTTC. Translation gives CASSPQLNRETQYF.

This clonotype came up many times. The V gene is TRBV3-1, the J gene TRBJ2-3; tentatively, D is TRBD2 (6 bases). From germline, CDR1 is LGHDT and CDR2 YNNKEL (reference sequence). Trimming stripped 1 base from V and 3 bases from J, with 14 bases between. The CDR3 spans 16 residues. CDR3 sequence reads: CASSQATRGITDTQYF. As DNA, the CDR3 is TGTGCCAGCAGCCAAGCGACTAGGGGTATTACAGATACGCAGTATTTT.

This clonotype was observed many times. This chain joins TRBV5-1 and TRBJ1-5; the D gene is possibly TRBD1 (5 bases). Germline CDR1 reads SGHRS; CDR2 reads YFSETQ. Trimming left V 0 bases short and J 6 bases short, with 16 bases between. This CDR3 spans 16 amino acids. In DNA form, the CDR3 reads TGCGCCAGCAGCTTGGCCCCAGGGAGTACAGGTCAGCCCCAGCATTTT. This translates into CASSLAPGSTGQPQHF.

This clonotype was detected many times. The rearrangement joins TRBV9 to TRBJ1-1; 7 bases are shared with TRBD1. From germline, CDR1 is SGDLS and CDR2 YYNGEE. The CDR3 sequence is 16 residues long. Germline trimming cut 6 bases from V and 6 bases from J; bases unmatched to any gene: 17. The CDR3: CASTRDSFVAASEAFF. CDR3 DNA: TGTGCCAGCACCCGGGACAGTTTCGTGGCTGCTTCTGAAGCTTTCTTT.